This T cell receptor beta chain was identified during a study of T cell repertoires in cytomegalovirus infection. Whole-study context: The public TCR beta signatures pointed to both CMV infection and matching HLA type.

TCRdb called the reads again in MiXCR, with one record for every CDR3 protein. The sample contains over 150,000 distinct CDR3 sequences, approximately 19% of which appear only once. This clonotype appeared a few times. The antigen is unknown. General observations from the study: Totalled public TCR beta family frequency picked out people who carried CMV plus the relevant HLA. Across the ex vivo response, the dominant clonotypes were HLA-C-restricted CMV-specific TCR beta clonotypes.

The receptor's source is a human donor in good health (CMV status not recorded). Some clones in this sample may be carry-over from other donors' samples. Material for sequencing was PBMCs.

The CDR3 here is CASSPLGATDTQYF. Written as DNA, the CDR3 is TGTGCCAGTAGTCCTCTTGGGGCCACAGATACGCAGTATTTT. This chain joins TRBV19 and TRBJ2-3; D might be TRBD1 (5 bases). Germline V gene data show CDR1 as LNHDA and CDR2 as SQIVND (reference sequence). Deletions cut 5 bases from V and 2 bases from J, with 11 bases between. The CDR3 consists of 14 residues.